The present TCR beta chain was sequenced within a study of T-cell memory formation after mild COVID-19. Each CDR3 protein is one row after TCRdb ran MiXCR on the 5' RACE reads. Of about 200,000 distinct CDR3 sequences in the sample, around 17% are singletons; the top ten hold roughly 2.6%. Notes on the study in general: CD4/CD8 balance held among clones contracting day 15 to 85, and later expanders leaned CD4+.

This clonotype has more than one count but fewer than ten. As yet, its antigen is unknown. The sequence was collected from an adult woman who had mild COVID-19 (a few samples of this study predate the infection). Cell type and time point are not known. The sequenced sample consisted of PBMCs or a T cell subset sorted from them (not recorded which).

The CDR3 here is CASSPTGNSYEQYF. The CDR3 nucleotides are TGCGCCAGCAGCCCCACTGGGAACTCCTACGAGCAGTACTTC. V and J are TRBV5-1 and TRBJ2-7; D is ambiguous. Germline V gene lookup returns CDR1 SGHRS and CDR2 YFSETQ. This CDR3 region has 14 residues. Deletions cut 4 bases from V and 0 bases from J, with 11 bases between.